These 21 T cell receptor beta chains share one sample of origin, sequenced in a study of blood T cell repertoires in COVID-19. The repertoire was sequenced with immunoSEQ multiplex PCR; TCRdb's copy has only in-frame clones and lacks some. The table has roughly 92,000 clones, around nine tenths seen once. The specimen sequenced was peripheral blood. The receptors were sampled from a man aged 45 to 65 with acute or convalescent COVID-19.

V gene TRBV5-1 combines with J gene TRBJ2-2, with D possibly matching TRBD2 (5 bases). CDR3 length: 15 amino acids. The V gene's germline CDR1 is SGHRS and CDR2 YFSETQ. Trimming took 1 base from V and 3 from J, leaving 10 bases between them. In nucleotides, the CDR3 is TGCGCCAGCAGCTTGACAGCCGGGGACACCGGGGAGCTGTTTTTT. Translating gives CASSLTAGDTGELFF. The full variable domain, with the rest looked up from reference TRBV5-1 and TRBJ2-2, is KAGVTQTPRYLIKTRGQQVTLSCSPISGHRSVSWYQQTPGQGLQFLFEYFSETQRNKGNFPGRFSGRQFSNSRSEMNVSTLELGDSALYLCASSLTAGDTGELFFGEGSRLTVL.

V gene TRBV6-2 or TRBV6-3 combines with J gene TRBJ2-5, with D perhaps matching TRBD2 (5 bases). Between the trimmed V and J ends, which lost 0 bases and 1 base, there was a span of 12 bases. This CDR3 spans 16 amino acids. Per the germline V gene, CDR1 is MNHEY and CDR2 is SVGEGT. CDR3: CASSYSYGEFQETQYF. In nucleotides, the CDR3 is TGTGCCAGCAGTTACTCTTATGGGGAGTTCCAAGAGACCCAGTACTTC.

The V gene is TRBV15, the J gene TRBJ1-1, with D maybe TRBD1 (6 bases). Germline V gene sequence: CDR1 LNHNV, CDR2 YYDKDF (reference sequence). Between the trimmed V and J ends, which lost 0 bases and 9 bases, there was a span of 14 bases. The CDR3 spans 14 residues. In DNA, the CDR3 is TGTGCCACCAGCAGAGATCGGGGGGGCAGACAAGCTTTCTTT. Its protein product is CATSRDRGGRQAFF.

V usage is TRBV18 and J usage is TRBJ1-5, with 7 positions matching TRBD1. The CDR3 contains 14 residues. The germline CDR1 and CDR2 sequences are KGHSH and LQKENI. Unmatched junction bases numbered 9, after V lost 6 bases and J lost 7 bases. Here the CDR3 DNA reads TGTGCCAGCTCGCCCCAGGGGGGAGGACAGCCCCAGCATTTT. This codes for CASSPQGGGQPQHF.

The CDR3 DNA is TGTGCCAGCAGCTTGGGAGCGGGCCTTATCAATGAGCAGTTCTTC. Translated: CASSLGAGLINEQFF. This chain uses TRBV5-4 with TRBJ2-1, with a weak D call TRBD2 (6 bases). Trimming took 0 bases from V and 6 from J, leaving 13 bases between them. The germline CDR1 and CDR2 sequences are SGHNT and YYREEE (reference sequence). The CDR3 is 15 residues long.

The rearrangement links TRBV7-2 to TRBJ1-1, with TRBD1 matching 10 bases. Germline loops: CDR1 SGHTA, CDR2 FQGNSA. CDR3 length: 17 amino acids. V gave up 3 bases and J gave up 5 bases; unmatched junction bases: 12. CDR3 nucleotides: TGTGCCAGCAGCTTCTTAGGGGGACAGGGGATGGGAACTGAAGCTTTCTTT. Translation gives CASSFLGGQGMGTEAFF.

This clone has only one observation. The chain carries TRBV30 and TRBJ1-2; D is unresolved. Per the germline V gene, CDR1 is GTSNPN and CDR2 is SVGIG (reference sequence). V gave up 5 bases and J gave up 13 bases, with 23 bases separating them. CDR3 size: 13 residues. Here the CDR3 DNA reads TGTGCCTGGTCTCGTTTAGAGGCGTACGGCGGCACCTTC. It is translated as CAWSRLEAYGGTF.

The rearrangement uses TRBV4-1 and TRBJ2-7; TRBD2 matches 7 bases. Germline V gives CDR1 MGHRA, CDR2 YSYEKL. Losses at the gene ends were 1 base for V and 0 bases for J; bases not matched to a gene: 3. The CDR3 has 15 amino acids. CDR3 protein: CASSQAAGVSYEQYF. The CDR3 DNA follows: TGCGCCAGCAGCCAAGCTGCGGGAGTCTCCTACGAGCAGTACTTC.

The chain joins TRBV5-1 to TRBJ2-1; a weak D match, TRBD2 (5 bases). Trimming took off 3 bases at V and 0 bases at J, with 10 bases between the two ends. Looked up from germline, CDR1 is SGHRS and CDR2 is YFSETQ. There are 15 residues in the CDR3. In DNA form, the CDR3 reads TGCGCCAGCAGCTCGGAGCGGAACTCCTACAATGAGCAGTTCTTC. This encodes CASSSERNSYNEQFF.

The V and J genes are TRBV5-4 and TRBJ1-4; TRBD1 is a possible D gene (6 bases). Trimming took 4 bases from V and 0 from J, leaving 10 bases between them. Germline loops: CDR1 SGHNT, CDR2 YYREEE (reference sequence). CDR3 length: 15 amino acids. The CDR3 loop reads CASSPDSATNEKLFF. CDR3 nucleotides: TGTGCCAGCAGCCCGGACAGTGCAACTAATGAAAAACTGTTTTTT.

The gene calls are TRBV6-1 and TRBJ2-2, with 10 bases aligning to TRBD2. Germline V gives CDR1 MNHNS, CDR2 SASEGT. The CDR3 has 15 amino acids. The trim removed 8 bases at V and 1 base at J, leaving 4 bases unmatched. CDR3 sequence reads: CASGASGGNTGELFF. CDR3 nucleotides: TGTGCCAGCGGTGCTAGCGGGGGGAACACCGGGGAGCTGTTTTTT.

This chain uses TRBV6-5 with TRBJ2-7; 10 bases map to TRBD2. The CDR3 spans 14 residues. Germline V CDR1 and CDR2: MNHEY, SVGAGI. V was pared by 5 bases and J by 5 bases, with 6 bases of the junction left unmatched. CDR3 amino acids: CASSRTSGDHEQYF. The DNA of the CDR3 is TGTGCCAGCAGTCGGACTAGCGGAGACCACGAGCAGTACTTC.

The chain carries TRBV7-2 and TRBJ1-5; 9 bases are shared with TRBD1. V shed 4 bases and J 1 base; nucleotides not matched to a gene: 2. Germline V lookup: CDR1 SGHTA, CDR2 FQGNSA. The CDR3 loop spans 15 amino acids. In DNA, the CDR3 is TGTGCCAGCAGCTGGACAGGGGAAAGCAATCAGCCCCAGCATTTT. This encodes CASSWTGESNQPQHF.

The genes are TRBV18 and TRBJ1-2; 7 nucleotides align to TRBD1. The CDR3 runs to 14 residues. CDR1 and CDR2 (germline): KGHSH, LQKENI. J gave up 4 bases and V 3 bases, and 5 bases lay outside the gene matches. Here the CDR3 DNA reads TGTGCCAGCTCACCGGGACAGATGACCTATGGCTACACCTTC. This encodes CASSPGQMTYGYTF. The whole variable domain, filled in from reference TRBV18 and TRBJ1-2, reads NAGVMQNPRHLVRRRGQEARLRCSPMKGHSHVYWYRQLPEEGLKFMVYLQKENIIDESGMPKERFSAEFPKEGPSILRIQQVVRGDSAAYFCASSPGQMTYGYTFGSGTRLTVV.

The chain couples TRBV5-4 to TRBJ2-5; TRBD2 matches at 10 bases. The ends lost 0 bases at V and 4 bases at J; junction bases unmatched: 6. This CDR3 contains 16 residues. The germline gives CDR1 SGHNT, CDR2 YYREEE (reference sequence). The CDR3 sequence: CASSLGLAGVTETQYF. CDR3 coding DNA: TGTGCCAGCAGCTTGGGGCTAGCGGGAGTGACAGAGACCCAGTACTTC.

This chain links TRBV2 with TRBJ2-5; 13 nucleotides align to TRBD2. CDR3 length equals 14 residues. Germline lookup yields CDR1 SNHLY and CDR2 FYNNEI. J gave up 5 bases and V 8 bases, and 5 bases lay outside the gene matches. This CDR3 is CASRTSGSWETQYF. In nucleotides, the CDR3 is TGTGCCAGCCGGACTAGCGGGAGTTGGGAGACCCAGTACTTC.

The chain employs TRBV7-2 and TRBJ2-3; tentatively, D is TRBD2 (7 bases). This CDR3 contains 15 residues. The germline CDR1 and CDR2 sequences are SGHTA and FQGNSA. The germline V and J ends were trimmed by 1 base and 11 bases, with 19 bases remaining between them. CDR3 amino acids: CASSLGGGATWGQYF. Written as DNA, the CDR3 is TGTGCCAGCAGCTTAGGAGGGGGGGCCACCTGGGGGCAGTATTTT.

CDR3: CASSRNKTGTPRSPLHF. Written as DNA, the CDR3 is TGTGCCAGCAGCAGGAACAAAACTGGGACACCCAGGTCACCCCTCCACTTT. The V gene is TRBV7-8, the J gene TRBJ1-6; D is possibly TRBD1 (6 bases). Germline CDR1 SGHVS, CDR2 FQNEAQ. This CDR3 region has 17 residues. V shed 5 bases and J shed 10 bases, with 24 bases lying between them.

The chain recombines TRBV5-1 with TRBJ2-7; 7 positions agree with TRBD2. V lost 5 bases to trimming and J lost 4 bases; unmatched junction nucleotides: 9. This CDR3 region has 14 residues. CDR1 and CDR2 from the germline V gene are SGHRS and YFSETQ. As DNA, the CDR3 is TGCGCCAGCAGGGTAAGGGCGGGAGCGTACGAGCAGTACTTC. As protein: CASRVRAGAYEQYF.

The chain couples TRBV5-1 to TRBJ1-2, with 8 bases identical to TRBD1. The V and J ends lost 4 bases and 8 bases, in that order; junction bases with no gene match: 13. Germline CDR1 reads SGHRS; CDR2 reads YFSETQ. CDR3 size: 15 residues. The DNA of the CDR3 is TGCGCCAGCAGCCTCGGACAGGGTGAAGTCAGAGGCTACACCTTC. Translating gives CASSLGQGEVRGYTF.

This sequence joins TRBV11-2 and TRBJ2-5, with 14 bases matching TRBD2. Trimming cost V 0 bases and J 7 bases; bases outside gene matches: 4. The CDR3 has 16 residues. Per the germline V gene, CDR1 is SGHAT and CDR2 is FQNNGV. CDR3 DNA sequence: TGTGCCAGCAGCTTAGAGGGGACTAGCGGGAGAGGGACCCAGTACTTC. Protein sequence: CASSLEGTSGRGTQYF.